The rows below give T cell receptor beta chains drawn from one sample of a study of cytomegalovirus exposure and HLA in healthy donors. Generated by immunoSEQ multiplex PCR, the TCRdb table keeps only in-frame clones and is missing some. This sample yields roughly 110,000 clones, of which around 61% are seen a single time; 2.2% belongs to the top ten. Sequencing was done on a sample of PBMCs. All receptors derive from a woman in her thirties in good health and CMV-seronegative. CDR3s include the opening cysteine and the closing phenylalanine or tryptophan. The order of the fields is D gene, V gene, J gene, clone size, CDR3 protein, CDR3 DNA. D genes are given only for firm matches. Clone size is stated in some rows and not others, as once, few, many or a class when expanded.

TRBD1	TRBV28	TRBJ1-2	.	CASSLSRDRDSGYTF	TGTGCCAGCAGTTTATCCCGGGACAGGGACTCTGGCTACACCTTC
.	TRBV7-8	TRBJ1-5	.	CASSPSGATFESQHF	TGTGCCAGCAGCCCAAGTGGGGCCACTTTCGAGTCCCAGCATTTT
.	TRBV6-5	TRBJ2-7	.	CASRYRQSVYEQYF	TGTGCCAGCAGATATCGACAATCCGTCTACGAGCAGTACTTC
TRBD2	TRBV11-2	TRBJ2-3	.	CASSPGTSVDTQYF	TGTGCCAGCAGCCCAGGGACTAGTGTAGATACGCAGTATTTT
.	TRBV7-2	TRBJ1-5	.	CASSSGTRESQPQHF	TGTGCCAGCAGCTCGGGGACAAGGGAGAGCCAGCCCCAGCATTTT
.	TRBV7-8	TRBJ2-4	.	CASSLAPRVKNIQYF	TGTGCCAGCAGCTTAGCGCCCAGGGTCAAAAACATTCAGTACTTC
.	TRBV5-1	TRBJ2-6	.	CASSKEGSGANVLTF	TGCGCCAGCAGCAAAGAGGGCTCTGGGGCCAACGTCCTGACTTTC
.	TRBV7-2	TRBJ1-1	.	CASSRGSYNTEAFF	TGTGCCAGCAGCCGGGGGTCATACAACACTGAAGCTTTCTTT
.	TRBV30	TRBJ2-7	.	CAWSVSVYSYEQYF	TGTGCCTGGAGTGTGAGCGTTTACTCCTACGAGCAGTACTTC
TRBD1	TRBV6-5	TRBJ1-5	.	CASRQGNQPQHF	TGTGCCAGCAGACAGGGGAATCAGCCCCAGCATTTT
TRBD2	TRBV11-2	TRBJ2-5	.	CASSPTRLAGEETQYF	TGTGCCAGCAGCCCTACGAGACTAGCGGGAGAGGAGACCCAGTACTTC
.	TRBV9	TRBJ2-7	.	CASSIGGGPYEQYF	TGTGCCAGCAGCATTGGGGGGGGCCCCTACGAGCAGTACTTC
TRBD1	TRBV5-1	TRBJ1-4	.	CASSPTDGPGGEKLFF	TGCGCCAGCAGCCCCACCGACGGCCCAGGGGGTGAAAAACTGTTTTTT
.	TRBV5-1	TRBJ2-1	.	CASSLGGTASYNEQFF	TGCGCCAGCAGCTTGGGGGGGACTGCATCCTACAATGAGCAGTTCTTC
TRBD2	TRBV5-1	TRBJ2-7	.	CASSFQREGEQYF	TGCGCCAGCAGCTTCCAGCGGGAAGGTGAGCAGTACTTC
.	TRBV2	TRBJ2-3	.	CASRKDRTDTQYF	TGTGCCAGCAGGAAGGACAGAACAGATACGCAGTATTTT
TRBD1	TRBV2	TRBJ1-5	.	CASSRDRESNQPQHF	TGTGCCAGCAGTCGGGACAGGGAAAGCAATCAGCCCCAGCATTTT
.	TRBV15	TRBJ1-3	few	CASQGGSGNTIYF	TGTGCCTCACAAGGCGGCTCTGGAAACACCATATATTTT
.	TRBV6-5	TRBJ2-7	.	CASSYSGGEASYEQYF	TGTGCCAGCAGTTACTCGGGCGGGGAGGCTTCCTACGAGCAGTACTTC
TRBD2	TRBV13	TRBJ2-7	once	CASSPTLGLTSGRYDEQYF	TGTGCCAGCAGCCCCACCCTCGGACTAACTAGCGGGAGATACGACGAGCAGTACTTC
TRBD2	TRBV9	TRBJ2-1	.	CASSVDGLASLNEQFF	TGTGCCAGCAGCGTAGACGGACTAGCGAGCTTGAATGAGCAGTTCTTC
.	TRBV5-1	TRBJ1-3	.	CASSLTGNTIYF	TGCGCCAGCAGCTTGACAGGAAACACCATATATTTT
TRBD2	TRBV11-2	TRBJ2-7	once	CASSLDLTSGSYEQYF	TGTGCCAGCAGCTTAGATCTAACTAGCGGGAGCTACGAGCAGTACTTC
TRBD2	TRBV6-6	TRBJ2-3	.	CASSYSWREGTDTQYF	TGTGCCAGCAGTTACTCTTGGCGGGAGGGCACAGATACGCAGTATTTT
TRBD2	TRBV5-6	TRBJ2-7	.	CASSPTSGRAEPLGQYF	TGTGCCAGCAGCCCTACTAGCGGGAGGGCCGAACCTCTGGGGCAGTACTTC
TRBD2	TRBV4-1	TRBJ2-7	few	CASSQPVRGRPYEQYF	TGCGCCAGCAGCCAACCCGTTCGCGGGAGACCTTACGAGCAGTACTTC
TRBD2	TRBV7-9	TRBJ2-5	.	CASSLGWTSVETQYF	TGTGCCAGCAGCTTAGGTTGGACTAGTGTAGAGACCCAGTACTTC
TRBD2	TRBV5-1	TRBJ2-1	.	CASSFSGGSYNEQFF	TGCGCCAGCAGCTTTAGCGGGGGTTCCTACAATGAGCAGTTCTTC
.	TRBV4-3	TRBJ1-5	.	CASSQDTAQPQHF	TGCGCCAGCAGCCAAGATACAGCCCAGCCCCAGCATTTT
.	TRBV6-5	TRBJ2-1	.	CASSPSTLGDEQFF	TGTGCCAGCAGCCCTAGCACCCTCGGCGATGAGCAGTTCTTC
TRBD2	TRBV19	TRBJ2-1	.	CASRRLAGGDEQFF	TGTGCCAGTAGACGACTAGCGGGAGGGGATGAGCAGTTCTTC
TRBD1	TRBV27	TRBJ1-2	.	CASWTGTNYGYTF	TGTGCCAGTTGGACAGGGACTAACTATGGCTACACCTTC
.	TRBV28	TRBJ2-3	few	CASSVGSADTDTQYF	TGTGCCAGCTCCGTTGGGAGCGCGGACACAGATACGCAGTATTTT
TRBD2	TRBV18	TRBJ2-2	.	CASYPRGTGELFF	TGTGCCAGCTATCCGCGGGGGACCGGGGAGCTGTTTTTT
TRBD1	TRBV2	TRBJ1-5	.	CASSDRVGNQPQHF	TGTGCCAGCAGCGACAGGGTGGGCAATCAGCCCCAGCATTTT
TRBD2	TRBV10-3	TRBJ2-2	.	CAISETNSPTSGNTGELFF	TGTGCCATCAGTGAGACCAATTCTCCGACTAGCGGAAACACCGGGGAGCTGTTTTTT
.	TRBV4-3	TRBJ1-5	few	CASSQEEGQPRAQHF	TGCGCCAGCAGCCAAGAAGAGGGACAACCTCGTGCCCAGCATTTT
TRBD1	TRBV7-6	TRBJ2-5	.	CASSLRGDREGETQYF	TGTGCCAGCAGCCTAAGGGGGGACAGGGAAGGAGAGACCCAGTACTTC
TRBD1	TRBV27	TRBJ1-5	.	CASSGTANQPQHF	TGTGCCAGCAGCGGGACAGCTAATCAGCCCCAGCATTTT
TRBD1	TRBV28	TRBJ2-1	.	CASRPTGSSYNEQFF	TGTGCCAGCAGACCGACAGGGAGCTCCTACAATGAGCAGTTCTTC
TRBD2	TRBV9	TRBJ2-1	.	CASSVRGEQYNEQFF	TGTGCCAGCAGCGTACGGGGGGAACAATACAATGAGCAGTTCTTC
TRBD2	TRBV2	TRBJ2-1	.	CASSFTSGGVYNEQFF	TGTGCCAGCAGTTTCACTAGCGGTGGGGTCTACAATGAGCAGTTCTTC
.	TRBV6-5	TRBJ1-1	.	CASSYSNVRVEAFF	TGTGCCAGCAGTTACTCGAATGTGAGGGTTGAAGCTTTCTTT
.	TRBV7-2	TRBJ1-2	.	CASSLAAYGYTF	TGTGCCAGCTCCCTAGCCGCCTATGGCTACACCTTC
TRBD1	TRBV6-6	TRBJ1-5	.	CASRGQNSNQPQHF	TGTGCCAGCAGGGGACAGAATAGCAATCAGCCCCAGCATTTT
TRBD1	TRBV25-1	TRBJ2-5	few	CASSLGTGLGETQYF	TGTGCCAGCAGTCTAGGGACAGGGCTGGGGGAGACCCAGTACTTC
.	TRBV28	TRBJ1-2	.	CASSHMPPTRTGYGYTF	TGTGCCAGCAGTCATATGCCTCCCACACGAACGGGCTATGGCTACACCTTC
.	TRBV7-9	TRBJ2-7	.	CASSFYGTNSYEQYF	TGTGCCAGCAGCTTCTACGGGACAAACTCCTACGAGCAGTACTTC
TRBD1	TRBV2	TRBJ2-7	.	CASNRERDRDHEQYF	TGTGCCAGCAATCGCGAACGGGACAGGGACCACGAGCAGTACTTC
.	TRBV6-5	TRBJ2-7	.	CASSPRTTSYEQYF	TGTGCCAGCAGTCCTCGGACTACCTCCTACGAGCAGTACTTC
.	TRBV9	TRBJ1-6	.	CASSVGGSSYNSPLHF	TGTGCCAGCAGCGTCGGCGGGAGCTCCTATAATTCACCCCTCCACTTT
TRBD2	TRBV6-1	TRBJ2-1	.	CASNVGLAGANEQFF	TGTGCCAGCAACGTCGGGCTAGCGGGAGCCAATGAGCAGTTCTTC
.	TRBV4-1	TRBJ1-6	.	CASSQERGVGSPLHF	TGCGCCAGCAGCCAAGAGCGAGGTGTCGGTTCACCCCTCCACTTT
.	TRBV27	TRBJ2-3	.	CASSPKTGLDTQYF	TGTGCCAGCAGTCCGAAAACGGGGTTGGATACGCAGTATTTT
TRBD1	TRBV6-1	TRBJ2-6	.	CASSRGRGANVLTF	TGTGCCAGCAGCAGGGGGCGTGGGGCCAACGTCCTGACTTTC
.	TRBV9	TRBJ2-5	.	CASSVVGAQTQYF	TGTGCCAGCAGCGTTGTAGGGGCTCAGACCCAGTACTTC
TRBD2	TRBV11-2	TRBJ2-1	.	CASSLGLAGNEQFF	TGTGCCAGCAGCCTAGGACTAGCGGGAAATGAGCAGTTCTTC
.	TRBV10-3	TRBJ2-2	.	CAIKQGPNTGELFF	TGTGCCATCAAGCAGGGGCCGAACACCGGGGAGCTGTTTTTT
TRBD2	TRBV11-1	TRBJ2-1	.	CASRLAGDEQFF	TGTGCCAGCAGGTTAGCGGGAGATGAGCAGTTCTTC
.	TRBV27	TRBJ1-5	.	CASSFAGSNQPQHF	TGTGCCAGCAGTTTCGCAGGAAGCAATCAGCCCCAGCATTTT